Listed below are T cell receptor beta chains from one sample, sequenced in a study of T cells in Graves' hyperthyroidism and ophthalmopathy. A single record per CDR3 protein comes from TCRdb applying MiXCR to the multiplex PCR reads. Among 640,000 or so distinct CDR3 sequences listed, roughly 14% were seen once. The specimen was blood. These receptors came from a woman aged 40 to 49 with Graves' ophthalmopathy. Each CDR3 is given with its conserved first and last residue. Each record gives: D gene, clone size, V gene, J gene, CDR3 DNA, CDR3 protein. The D gene is left open where the match is weak. A row's size may be missing; if present it is once, few, many or a size class.

TRBD1	many	TRBV12-3/TRBV12-4	TRBJ1-1	TGTGCCAGCAGTAAAGGACAGGTCGAAGGGACTGAAGCTTTCTTT	CASSKGQVEGTEAFF
NA	NA	TRBV6-2/TRBV6-3	TRBJ2-7	TGTGCCAGTGGGAATGGGGATTACGAGCAGTACTTC	CASGNGDYEQYF
TRBD1	many	TRBV10-3	TRBJ1-5	TGTGCCAGTCGAGGGCAGGGGGACGGCCAGCCCCAGCATTTT	CASRGQGDGQPQHF
NA	many	TRBV7-8	TRBJ1-3	TGTGCCAGCAGCTTAGGTGTAGGGGTTGGAAACACCATATATTTT	CASSLGVGVGNTIYF
TRBD2	many	TRBV7-8	TRBJ2-2	TGTGCCAGCAGCCCTTGGCAGCGGGACTTGACAACCGGGGAGCTGTTTTTT	CASSPWQRDLTTGELFF
NA	many	TRBV5-1	TRBJ2-5	TGCGCCAGCAGCTTGGGGGGGGCGCACGTTGCCTACGCGGTAGAGACCCAGTACTTC	CASSLGGAHVAYAVETQYF
TRBD2	many	TRBV29-1	TRBJ2-2	TGCAGCGTTGGCCCAGGAGCGGGAGGAGGCACCGGGGAGCTGTTTTTT	CSVGPGAGGGTGELFF
TRBD1	many	TRBV7-9	TRBJ1-1	TGTGCCAGCAGCTTAGACCAAACAGGGGTTGGTGAAGCTTTCTTT	CASSLDQTGVGEAFF
NA	many	TRBV27	TRBJ1-5	TGTGCCAGCAGTTTATCCCCCAGGGGTCCCCAGCATTTT	CASSLSPRGPQHF
NA	many	TRBV10-3	TRBJ1-1	TGTGCCATCACAGACAGTCAGGGTGAAGCTTTCTTT	CAITDSQGEAFF
NA	many	TRBV6-2/TRBV6-3	TRBJ2-7	TGTGCCAGCAGTGAGTACGGCCTTGGCGAGCAGTACTTC	CASSEYGLGEQYF
TRBD1	NA	TRBV29-1	TRBJ2-7	TGCAGCGTCCTGCACCGGGACAGGATGTCCGAGCAGTACTTC	CSVLHRDRMSEQYF
TRBD2	few	TRBV10-2	TRBJ2-5	TGCGCCAGCAATGGACTAGTTGGGGAGACCCAGTACTTC	CASNGLVGETQYF
NA	once	TRBV3-1	TRBJ2-2	TGTGCCAGCAGCCTTCGCGCTGCTGGGGGGGAGCTGTTTTTT	CASSLRAAGGELFF
NA	many	TRBV5-4	TRBJ2-7	TGTGCCAGCAGCCCCTCCCCAAGCGGCACAAGGGACGAGCAGTACTTC	CASSPSPSGTRDEQYF
NA	many	TRBV19	TRBJ1-5	TGTGCCAGTAGTGTGACAGTCTATAGCAATCAGCCCCAGCATTTT	CASSVTVYSNQPQHF
TRBD1	many	TRBV19	TRBJ2-7	TGTGCCAGCCGACAGGGGGCAGGGTACGAGCAGTACTTC	CASRQGAGYEQYF
NA	NA	TRBV6-5	TRBJ1-5	TGTGCCAGCAGTTTAAATAGCGACAGGACCCAGCCCCAGCATTTT	CASSLNSDRTQPQHF
NA	many	TRBV6-1	TRBJ1-2	TGTGCCAGCAGTGAAGTCATAATGCAGGGACGAAATGGCTACACCTTC	CASSEVIMQGRNGYTF